This T cell receptor (beta chain) is from a study of metastatic and nonmetastatic thyroid tumors. The overall study: Repertoire data that came from the blood and tumor or nodule tissue of malignant and benign thyroid patients were compared. Study-level findings and limits: Across blood and tumor, TCR beta diversity in malignant thyroid tumors was reportedly significantly higher than in benign nodules.

Every patient was untreated before thyroid surgery. Trimming left V 5 bases short and J 2 bases short, with 11 bases between. Germline values: CDR1 SGHRS, CDR2 YFSETQ. The CDR3 extends over 13 amino acids. Methods used by the authors: The authors used CDR3 differences across clinicopathological groups to build a distant-metastasis classifier for papillary thyroid cancer. TCRdb reanalyzed the PCR reads via MiXCR. The V and J calls shown here were made by TCRdb, not taken from the authors' results. The sample gives about 4,100 clones, around a third of which show up once; 25% to 30% is in the top ten. As concerns this clone: The antigen is unknown.

Sequencing used adjacent normal tissue. The chain carries TRBV5-1 and TRBJ2-7; weak D call: TRBD1 (5 bases). The TCR sequence derives from a male donor with papillary thyroid cancer or a benign thyroid nodule (not recorded which). Some clones in this sample may be carry-over from other donors' samples. The CDR3 loop is CASRLDSPYEQYF. The CDR3 DNA reads as TGCGCCAGCAGACTCGACAGTCCCTACGAGCAGTACTTC. The variable domain in full, with the rest retrieved from reference TRBV5-1 and TRBJ2-7, is KAGVTQTPRYLIKTRGQQVTLSCSPISGHRSVSWYQQTPGQGLQFLFEYFSETQRNKGNFPGRFSGRQFSNSRSEMNVSTLELGDSALYLCASRLDSPYEQYFGPGTRLTVT.